This T cell receptor (beta chain) was found in a study of blood T cell repertoires in COVID-19. Overall study context: T cells, B-cell-depleted T cells, or PBMCs provided the cDNA or gDNA that served as material.

Repertoires were generated with immunoSEQ multiplex PCR, while TCRdb's copy carries only in-frame clones and drops some. The sample has some 320,000 clones, approximately 81% seen once. In its sample, this clone was seen once. The sequencing input was PBMCs or T cells enriched from blood (not recorded which). The clonotype originates from a woman under 40 who had been exposed to COVID-19.

Written as DNA, the CDR3 is TGTGCCAGCAGCTTTTGGACAGATTACGAGCAGTACTTC. It translates to CASSFWTDYEQYF. V and J are TRBV7-2 and TRBJ2-7, with D possibly matching TRBD1 (6 bases). The CDR3 runs 13 residues. Trimming shortened V by 3 bases and J by 4 bases, and 10 bases separated the two germline ends. The germline V gene encodes CDR1 SGHTA and CDR2 FQGNSA. Supplemented by reference TRBV7-2 and TRBJ2-7, the full variable domain reads GAGVSQSPSNKVTEKGKDVELRCDPISGHTALYWYRQSLGQGLEFLIYFQGNSAPDKSGLPSDRFSAERTGGSVSTLTIQRTQQEDSAVYLCASSFWTDYEQYFGPGTRLTVT.